One and the same sample provided the 26 T cell receptor beta chains below, sequenced in a study of T cell repertoires in cytomegalovirus infection. Their antigens are not known. MiXCR was run by TCRdb on the reads, yielding one entry per CDR3 protein. The table records approximately 910,000 distinct CDR3 sequences, approximately 33% of them present only once. This specimen consisted of cultured CD8+ T cells from PBMCs, obtained from culture after CMV antigen stimulation. All receptors derive from a human donor in good health (CMV status not recorded). Some clones in this sample may be carry-over from other donors' samples.

This clonotype was found once. The chain combines TRBV6-5 with TRBJ1-6, with 9 nucleotides matching TRBD1. This CDR3 is 14 amino acids long. V shed 1 base, J shed 14 bases, and the junction held 6 bases outside the gene matches. CDR1 is MNHEY, CDR2 SVGAGI, per germline. The CDR3 DNA is TGTGCCAGCAGTTACTTGGGACAGGGAGGATCCCTCCACTTT. It yields the protein CASSYLGQGGSLHF.

This clonotype was observed a handful of times. V usage is TRBV6-1 and J usage is TRBJ1-4; 10 nucleotides agree with TRBD1. Germline assignment: CDR1 MNHNS and CDR2 SASEGT. J lost 7 bases, V lost 2 bases, and 7 bases had no gene match. This CDR3 region has 16 residues. The CDR3, as DNA: TGTGCCAGCAGTGAACAGACAGGGGGCTCGGGTGAAAAACTGTTTTTT. Translated, it gives CASSEQTGGSGEKLFF.

The chain recombines TRBV6-5 with TRBJ2-1; D gene ambiguous. From germline, CDR1 is MNHEY and CDR2 SVGAGI. The CDR3 totals 17 residues. V dropped 0 bases and J dropped 5 bases, with 17 bases sitting between them. CDR3: CASSYSLASSTDNEQFF. DNA for the CDR3: TGTGCCAGCAGTTACTCTTTGGCAAGTTCGACGGACAATGAGCAGTTCTTC.

The rearrangement links TRBV11-3 to TRBJ2-3; possibly TRBD1 or TRBD2 for D (5 bases each). The CDR3 consists of 16 residues. Trimming removed 6 bases from V and 3 bases from J, with 19 bases in between. The V gene's germline CDR1 is SGHNT and CDR2 YENEEA. Here the CDR3 DNA reads TGTGCCAGCAGTACCGGGGTGGACACCGGGACAGATACGCAGTATTTT. The encoded protein is CASSTGVDTGTDTQYF.

This clonotype was seen many times. This sequence joins TRBV2 and TRBJ1-1; the D is unclear. V gave up 2 bases and J gave up 3 bases, with 7 bases separating them. CDR1 and CDR2 from the germline V gene are SNHLY and FYNNEI. CDR3 length equals 13 residues. The CDR3 loop is CASSETRDTEAFF. The DNA of the CDR3 is TGTGCCAGCAGTGAAACAAGAGACACTGAAGCTTTCTTT. The variable domain in full, with the rest retrieved from reference TRBV2 and TRBJ1-1, is EPEVTQTPSHQVTQMGQEVILRCVPISNHLYFYWYRQILGQKVEFLVSFYNNEISEKSEIFDDQFSVERPDGSNFTLKIRSTKLEDSAMYFCASSETRDTEAFFGQGTRLTVV.

The V call is TRBV19, the J call TRBJ1-4; maybe TRBD1 (5 bases). Germline V gene data show CDR1 as LNHDA and CDR2 as SQIVND (reference sequence). The ends were cut back, 4 bases at V and 6 bases at J, with 18 bases in the middle. The CDR3 runs 16 residues. CDR3 in amino acids: CASSTGRSVGDEKLFF. The CDR3 nucleotides read TGTGCCAGTAGTACGGGGCGGTCAGTTGGAGATGAAAAACTGTTTTTT.

This clonotype has at least ten counts. This chain connects TRBV7-6 to TRBJ2-7; 9 bases align to TRBD2. The CDR3 contains 18 residues. Germline V gene data show CDR1 as SGHVS and CDR2 as FNYEAQ. The V gene end was trimmed by 0 bases and the J gene end by 3 bases; junction bases not matched to a gene: 12. The CDR3 is CASSLAGGFSGGSYEQYF. The CDR3 nucleotides read TGTGCCAGCAGCTTAGCGGGGGGTTTTAGCGGGGGTAGCTACGAGCAGTACTTC.

Notes on this clonotype: A junction boundary mismatches the germline segment, possibly from a read error. This chain uses TRBV7-4 with TRBJ2-1; 8 positions match TRBD1. This CDR3 is 15 amino acids long. The V gene's germline CDR1 is SGHVT and CDR2 SQSDAQ. The CDR3 loop reads CASSLPTGAINKQFF. CDR3 nucleotide sequence: TGTGCCAGCAGCTTGCCGACAGGGGCCATCAATAAGCAGTTCTTC.

This rearrangement joins TRBV7-4 to TRBJ1-5; tentatively, D is TRBD1 (5 bases). Trimming removed 4 bases from V and 3 bases from J, with 19 bases in between. Looked up from germline, CDR1 is SGHVT and CDR2 is SQSDAQ. This CDR3 region has 17 residues. This chain's CDR3 is CASSWGTEKGPNQPQHF. DNA of the CDR3: TGTGCCAGCAGCTGGGGGACGGAGAAAGGCCCCAATCAGCCCCAGCATTTT.

The table lists this clonotype with a few counts. The J gene is TRBJ1-2, the V gene TRBV19; unclear D gene. This CDR3 is 12 amino acids long. Germline lookup yields CDR1 LNHDA and CDR2 SQIVND (reference sequence). Trimming left V 7 bases short and J 3 bases short, with 9 bases between. The CDR3 coding sequence is TGTGCCAGTACCTCGCTAGACTATGGCTACACCTTC. This gives the protein CASTSLDYGYTF.

This clonotype has only a few counts. This chain uses TRBV20-1 with TRBJ2-2; 11 positions agree with TRBD2. Germline assignment: CDR1 DFQATT and CDR2 SNEGSKA (reference sequence). The J segment lost 4 bases and the V segment lost 3 bases, leaving 7 bases of the junction unmatched. This CDR3 contains 16 residues. DNA for the CDR3: TGCAGTGCTAGTCCTAGCGGGGGGCTCGGCACCGGGGAGCTGTTTTTT. This sequence encodes CSASPSGGLGTGELFF.

This rearrangement joins TRBV10-3 to TRBJ1-1; no firm D call. V lost 0 bases and J lost 0, with 5 bases in between. CDR3 length equals 14 residues. Germline V gene sequence: CDR1 ENHRY, CDR2 SYGVKD. The CDR3 region has the DNA TGTGCCATCAGTGAGTCGACTGTGAACACTGAAGCTTTCTTT. It is translated as CAISESTVNTEAFF.

This clonotype showed up many times. The V call is TRBV7-6, the J call TRBJ1-1; D uncertain. V lost 5 bases to trimming and J lost 1 base, with 8 bases between them. The CDR3 extends over 13 amino acids. The germline V gene encodes CDR1 SGHVS and CDR2 FNYEAQ. The CDR3 region is CASSMITNTEAFF. CDR3 sequence (DNA): TGTGCCAGCAGCATGATAACGAACACTGAAGCTTTCTTT.

The V gene is TRBV20-1, the J gene TRBJ2-1; no firm D call. Looked up from germline, CDR1 is DFQATT and CDR2 is SNEGSKA (reference sequence). Trimming stripped 5 bases from V and 5 bases from J, with 13 bases between. The CDR3 contains 13 residues. The CDR3 is CSAGFYWNNEQFF. The CDR3 DNA follows: TGCAGTGCTGGATTCTACTGGAACAATGAGCAGTTCTTC.

This clonotype was seen only a few times. The chain employs TRBV6-5 and TRBJ2-3, with D possibly TRBD2 on 6 matching bases. The CDR3 covers 13 residues. The V gene lost 2 bases and the J gene lost 9 bases, with 12 bases spanning the gap. Germline CDR1 MNHEY, CDR2 SVGAGI. CDR3 region: CASSYGTGVTQYF. DNA for the CDR3: TGTGCCAGCAGTTACGGGACGGGGGTAACGCAGTATTTT.

This clonotype was seen ten or more times. The chain has TRBV7-6 and TRBJ1-4; D perhaps matches TRBD1 (6 bases). The CDR3 sequence is 17 residues long. Per the germline V gene, CDR1 is SGHVS and CDR2 is FNYEAQ. The V end lost 5 bases, the J end lost 5 bases, and 21 bases lay between the germline ends. The CDR3 DNA follows: TGTGCCAGCAGCACGACAGGAAATCAGAGGGGGAATGAAAAACTGTTTTTT. Amino acid sequence: CASSTTGNQRGNEKLFF. The full variable domain, rest sourced from reference TRBV7-6 and TRBJ1-4, is GAGVSQSPRYKVTKRGQDVALRCDPISGHVSLYWYRQALGQGPEFLTYFNYEAQQDKSGLPNDRFSAERPEGSISTLTIQRTEQRDSAMYRCASSTTGNQRGNEKLFFGSGTQLSVL.

There are a few counts of this clonotype. The genes are TRBV28 and TRBJ2-2; D may match TRBD1 or TRBD2 (5 bases each). The germline V gene has CDR1 MDHEN and CDR2 SYDVKM. The V end was cut by 3 bases, the J end by 2 bases, with 13 bases between. The CDR3 totals 16 residues. The DNA of the CDR3 is TGTGCCAGCAGTTTGTTTCCCGGGGCCAACACCGGGGAGCTGTTTTTT. Protein sequence: CASSLFPGANTGELFF.

The rearrangement links TRBV6-6 to TRBJ1-1; D gene unclear. This CDR3 contains 12 residues. Trimming shortened V by 7 bases and J by 6 bases, and 12 bases separated the two germline ends. CDR1 and CDR2 from the germline V gene are MNHNY and SVGAGI (reference sequence). The DNA for the CDR3 is TGTGCCAGCACTCGCGGGGTCGCTGAAGCTTTCTTT. Encoded protein: CASTRGVAEAFF.

In its sample, this clonotype was seen a few times. The chain links TRBV7-9 to TRBJ2-3, with TRBD2 as a possible D gene (5 bases). The germline gives CDR1 SEHNR, CDR2 FQNEAQ (reference sequence). V dropped 10 bases and J dropped 0 bases, with 17 bases sitting between them. The CDR3 extends over 15 amino acids. This CDR3 reads CATFGLLASTDTQYF. The CDR3 coding sequence is TGTGCCACCTTTGGACTCCTAGCAAGCACAGATACGCAGTATTTT.

This chain uses TRBV9 with TRBJ2-1; tentative D call: TRBD1 (6 bases). Germline assignment: CDR1 SGDLS and CDR2 YYNGEE. This CDR3 has 16 residues. Between the trimmed V and J ends, which lost 3 bases and 6 bases, there was a span of 19 bases. CDR3 nucleotide sequence: TGTGCCAGCAGCGAGCCCTTAGGCAGGGGTGGCAATGAGCAGTTCTTC. This sequence encodes CASSEPLGRGGNEQFF.

This clonotype was found once. The J gene is TRBJ2-3, the V gene TRBV12-5, with a weak D call TRBD1 (5 bases). The ends were cut back, 3 bases at V and 4 bases at J, with 20 bases in the middle. Germline CDR1 and CDR2: LGHNT and FRNRAP. The CDR3 covers 17 residues. CDR3 sequence (DNA): TGTGCTAGTGGTTTCTCACTGCAGGGAATCCAAGCAGATACGCAGTATTTT. Protein product: CASGFSLQGIQADTQYF.

This clonotype came up once. The chain joins TRBV4-3 to TRBJ2-1; D gene ambiguous. CDR1 and CDR2 from the germline V gene are LGHNA and YSLEER. Trimming shortened V by 3 bases and J by 10 bases, and 13 bases separated the two germline ends. The CDR3 is 13 amino acids. CDR3 region: CASSHEEYSEQFF. The CDR3 DNA follows: TGCGCCAGCAGCCACGAGGAGTATTCCGAGCAGTTCTTC.

CDR3 in amino acids: CAISEQRDLNEQYF. CDR3 DNA sequence: TGTGCCATCAGTGAGCAGAGGGACTTGAACGAGCAGTACTTC. The V gene is TRBV10-3, the J gene TRBJ2-7, with D possibly matching TRBD2 (6 bases). V lost 2 bases to trimming and J lost 5 bases, with 13 bases between them. CDR1 and CDR2 (germline): ENHRY, SYGVKD. There are 14 residues in the CDR3.

This clonotype appeared a single time. This rearrangement joins TRBV5-4 to TRBJ2-1; no definite D call. The CDR3 is 15 amino acids. Germline assignment: CDR1 SGHNT and CDR2 YYREEE (reference sequence). The V end lost 0 bases, the J end lost 3 bases, and 10 bases lay between the germline ends. Here the CDR3 reads CASSLAGLGYNEQFF. DNA of the CDR3: TGTGCCAGCAGCTTGGCCGGGCTGGGCTACAATGAGCAGTTCTTC.

The chain employs TRBV12-3 or TRBV12-4 and TRBJ2-7; 8 bases match TRBD1. V gave up 4 bases and J gave up 4 bases; unmatched junction bases: 12. The CDR3 sequence is 16 residues long. The CDR3 DNA sequence: TGTGCCAGCAGTTCATCATCCGACAGGGGACGGTACGAGCAGTACTTC. Its translation is CASSSSSDRGRYEQYF.

In this sample, this clonotype turned up a few times. The DNA for the CDR3 is TGTGCCAGCAGCCAAGAGGGGGGGGTGGGACAGCCCCAGCATTTT. Residues: CASSQEGGVGQPQHF. This chain links TRBV4-2 with TRBJ1-5; D is perhaps TRBD1 (5 bases). The V end was cut by 0 bases, the J end by 7 bases, with 13 bases between. Germline loops: CDR1 LGHNA, CDR2 YNFKEQ. This CDR3 has 15 residues.